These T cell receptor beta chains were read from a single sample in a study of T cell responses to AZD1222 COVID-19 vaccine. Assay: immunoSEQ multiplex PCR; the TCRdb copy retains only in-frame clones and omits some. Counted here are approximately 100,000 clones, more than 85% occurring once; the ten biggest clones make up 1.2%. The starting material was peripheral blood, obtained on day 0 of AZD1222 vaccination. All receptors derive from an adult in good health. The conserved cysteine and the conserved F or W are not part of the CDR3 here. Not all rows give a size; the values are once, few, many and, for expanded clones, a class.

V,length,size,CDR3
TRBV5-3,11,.,ARGPPGTDTQY
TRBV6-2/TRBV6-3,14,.,ASSRGRGAINNEQF
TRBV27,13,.,ASSTRTVRVEKLF
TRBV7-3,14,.,ASSLTAGPLSDTQY
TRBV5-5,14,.,ASSTAGTHSGNTIY
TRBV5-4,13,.,ASSYLWQDYYGYT
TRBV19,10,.,ASSLGYQPQH
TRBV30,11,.,AWARQGSTEAF
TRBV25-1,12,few,AATGDRANTEAF
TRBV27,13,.,ASSLSPDRNYEQY
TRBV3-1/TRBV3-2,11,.,ASSLGGSREQY
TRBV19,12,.,ASTRGRVAGELF
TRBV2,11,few,ASSEYSNTEAF
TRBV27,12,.,ASSPRGGDQPQH
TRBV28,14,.,ASSLYRGAGGQPQH
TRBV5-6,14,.,ASSFRGQGVTQPQH
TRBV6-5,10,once,AASRSNYEQY
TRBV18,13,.,ASSPGLAPAGELF
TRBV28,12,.,ASTQTGTNYGYT
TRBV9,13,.,ASSTTSSSTDTQY
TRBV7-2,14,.,ASSLVVAQGRNEQF
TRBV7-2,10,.,ASSRNTGELF
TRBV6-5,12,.,ASWDGQGREKLF
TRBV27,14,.,ASSFSTSLAKNIQY
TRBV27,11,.,ASSRTGPGELF
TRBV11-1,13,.,ASSPGFRGSYEQY
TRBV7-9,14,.,ASSFPTTGGDEKLF
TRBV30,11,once,AWSVRREGGYT
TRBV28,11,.,ASSTGANEKLF
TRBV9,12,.,ASSEGGLGTEAF
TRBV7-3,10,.,ASSLSENTQY
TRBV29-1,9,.,SGLDAGEQY
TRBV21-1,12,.,ASSIRGRRDPLH
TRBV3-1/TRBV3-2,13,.,ASSQAGGASGIQF
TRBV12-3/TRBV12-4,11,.,ASSADRGREQF